The rows below give T cell receptor beta chains drawn from one sample of a study of OX40 agonist ivuxolimab in advanced cancers. Clones were sequenced by immunoSEQ multiplex PCR, and TCRdb holds only the in-frame ones, with some missing. The repertoire holds under 60,000 clones, with 80% to 85% as singletons. The sequenced sample was CD4+ or CD8+ T cells sorted from blood, obtained in a trial of the OX40 agonist ivuxolimab. The receptors were sampled from an adult with an advanced solid tumor such as melanoma, head and neck, liver or kidney cancer. Each CDR3 is given with its conserved first and last residue. The D gene is left open where the match is weak. Only part of the rows carry a size: once, few, many, or a class if the clone is expanded.

13	-	TRBV18	-	TRBJ2-3	TGTGCCAGCTCACCAGCCTCCACAGATACGCAGTATTTT	CASSPASTDTQYF
17	TRBD1	TRBV5-4	-	TRBJ1-6	TGTGCCAGCAGCTTGGGACAGGGGGCATCTGGTAATTCACCCCTCCACTTT	CASSLGQGASGNSPLHF
14	-	TRBV11-2	-	TRBJ2-7	TGTGCCAGCAGCTTAGGATATGGGGGCTACGAGCAGTACTTC	CASSLGYGGYEQYF
15	TRBD2	TRBV7-9	once	TRBJ2-7	TGTGCCAGCAGCTTAGGCGGGGGGTATACCTACGAGCAGTACTTC	CASSLGGGYTYEQYF
15	TRBD2	TRBV5-1	-	TRBJ2-1	TGCGCCAGCAGCCTACTAGCGGGGGATGACAATGAGCAGTTCTTC	CASSLLAGDDNEQFF
13	-	TRBV28	-	TRBJ2-2	TGTGCTACCGAAAGTGTGAACACCGGGGAGCTGTTTTTT	CATESVNTGELFF
17	TRBD2	TRBV19	-	TRBJ2-5	TGTGCCAGTAGTGAGGGGCAGCGGGGGCACTTCCAAGAGACCCAGTACTTC	CASSEGQRGHFQETQYF
16	-	TRBV30	-	TRBJ1-6	TGTGCCTGGAGTGTAAGGGGGGTGGGGGGTAATTCACCCCTCCACTTT	CAWSVRGVGGNSPLHF
14	-	TRBV7-6	-	TRBJ1-1	TGTGCCAGCAGCTCGATTGCGTCGAACACTGAAGCTTTCTTT	CASSSIASNTEAFF
14	-	TRBV7-8	-	TRBJ1-5	TGTGCCAGCAGCTTCACAGGGATCAATCAGCCCCAGCATTTT	CASSFTGINQPQHF
16	TRBD1	TRBV9	-	TRBJ1-2	TGTGCCAGCAGCGGCACAGGGGGCGCGCTTTATAGTGGCTACACCTTC	CASSGTGGALYSGYTF